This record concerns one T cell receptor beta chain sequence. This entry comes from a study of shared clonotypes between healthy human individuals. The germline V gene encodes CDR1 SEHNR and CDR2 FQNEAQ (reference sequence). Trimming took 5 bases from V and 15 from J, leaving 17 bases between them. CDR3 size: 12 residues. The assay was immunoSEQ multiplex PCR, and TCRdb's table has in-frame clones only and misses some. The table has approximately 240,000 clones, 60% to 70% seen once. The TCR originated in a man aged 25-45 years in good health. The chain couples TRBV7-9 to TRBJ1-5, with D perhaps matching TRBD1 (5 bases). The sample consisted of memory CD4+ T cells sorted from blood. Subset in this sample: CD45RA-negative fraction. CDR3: CASSIDRTLVHF. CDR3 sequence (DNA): TGTGCCAGCAGCATCGACAGAACGTTGGTGCATTTT.